Listed below are T cell receptor beta chains from one sample, sequenced in a study of beta chain features in type 1 diabetes. Assay used: immunoSEQ multiplex PCR; TCRdb lists only in-frame clones, some missing. Of 500,000 to 650,000 clones in the sample, roughly an eighth were seen once. The material sequenced was naive CD4+ T cells from blood. The receptor source for this set is a man aged 30 to 45 with type 1 diabetes. Both conserved end residues are trimmed from each CDR3. Each record gives: V gene, J gene, CDR3 length, CDR3 protein.

V: TRBV29-1; J: TRBJ1-5; length: 10; CDR3: SVGGLDQPQH
V: TRBV15; J: TRBJ1-2; length: 12; CDR3: ATSRLDRGYGYT
V: TRBV15; J: TRBJ2-1; length: 15; CDR3: ATSNILAGDARNEQF
V: TRBV29-1; J: TRBJ1-1; length: 11; CDR3: SVLVSPGLEAF
V: TRBV27; J: TRBJ2-7; length: 14; CDR3: ASSVGGTSGTYEQY
V: TRBV28; J: TRBJ1-2; length: 10; CDR3: ASREGKGGYT
V: TRBV15; J: TRBJ2-5; length: 12; CDR3: ATSRTSSLETQY
V: TRBV4-3; J: TRBJ2-1; length: 14; CDR3: ASSLTRTGGYNEQF
V: TRBV9; J: TRBJ2-3; length: 13; CDR3: ASSSRGGSRDTQY
V: TRBV7-9; J: TRBJ1-1; length: 11; CDR3: ASSPGTAYEAF
V: TRBV2; J: TRBJ1-6; length: 15; CDR3: ASSEGRAALGNSPLH
V: TRBV19; J: TRBJ1-4; length: 13; CDR3: ASTTLGQGGEKLF
V: TRBV5-6; J: TRBJ2-1; length: 9; CDR3: ASSRGADQF
V: TRBV28; J: TRBJ2-1; length: 10; CDR3: ASSLEGREQF
V: TRBV29-1; J: TRBJ1-2; length: 14; CDR3: SVGRGTGGLEGGYT
V: TRBV11-2; J: TRBJ1-4; length: 12; CDR3: ASRVQTTNEKLF
V: TRBV30; J: TRBJ2-1; length: 11; CDR3: AWTRGSYNEQF
V: TRBV9; J: TRBJ2-1; length: 11; CDR3: ASRDSQYNEQF
V: TRBV7-2; J: TRBJ2-1; length: 10; CDR3: ASRRFGTEQF
V: TRBV2; J: TRBJ2-1; length: 9; CDR3: ASSAYNEQF
V: TRBV5-1; J: TRBJ1-6; length: 10; CDR3: ASSPGPGPLH
V: TRBV27; J: TRBJ1-1; length: 12; CDR3: ASSSQGAYTEAF
V: TRBV30; J: TRBJ1-5; length: 10; CDR3: AWSPSGLPQH